This T cell receptor (beta chain) was sequenced for a study of CD8 T cells in Susac syndrome. CDR3 length: 16 residues. Looked up from germline, CDR1 is SEHNR and CDR2 is FQNEAQ (reference sequence). The ends lost 5 bases at V and 5 bases at J; junction bases unmatched: 8. Study-wide findings and caveats: Acknowledgment was made by the study that its TCR sequencing and HLA analysis involved a relatively small number of individuals.

Comment on this clonotype: Its antigen is as yet unknown.

RNA was extracted with the RNeasy kit, and a quantity of roughly 0.5 to 1 ug was reverse transcribed using random hexamers. TCRdb analysed the immunoSEQ multiplex PCR reads with MiXCR anew, one entry per CDR3 protein. Of some 110,000 distinct CDR3 sequences in the sample, more than 80% were seen once. The TEMRA cells underwent FACS enrichment, while the CD8+ and CD4+ T cells underwent negative isolation. The specimen sequenced was CD8+ T cells from PBMCs. The chain has TRBV7-9 and TRBJ2-3, with 12 bases fitting TRBD2. The source is a human donor with multiple sclerosis. The chain's CDR3 is CASSPSGGADKDTQYF. CDR3 bases: TGTGCCAGCAGCCCTAGCGGGGGGGCTGATAAAGATACGCAGTATTTT.